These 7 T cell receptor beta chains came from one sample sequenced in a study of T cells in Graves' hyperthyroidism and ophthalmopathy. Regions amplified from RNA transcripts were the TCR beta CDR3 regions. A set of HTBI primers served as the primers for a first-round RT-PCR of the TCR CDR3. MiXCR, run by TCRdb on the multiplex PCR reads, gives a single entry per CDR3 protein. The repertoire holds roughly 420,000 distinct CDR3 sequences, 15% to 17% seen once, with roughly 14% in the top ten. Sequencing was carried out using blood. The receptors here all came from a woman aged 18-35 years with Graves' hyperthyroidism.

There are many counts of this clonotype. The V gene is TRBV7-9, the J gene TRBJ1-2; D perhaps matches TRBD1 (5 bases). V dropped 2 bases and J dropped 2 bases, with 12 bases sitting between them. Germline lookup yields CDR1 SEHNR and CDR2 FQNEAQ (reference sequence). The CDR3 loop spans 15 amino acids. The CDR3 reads CASSLNWDGNYGYTF. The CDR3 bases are TGTGCCAGCAGCTTAAATTGGGACGGGAACTATGGCTACACCTTC.

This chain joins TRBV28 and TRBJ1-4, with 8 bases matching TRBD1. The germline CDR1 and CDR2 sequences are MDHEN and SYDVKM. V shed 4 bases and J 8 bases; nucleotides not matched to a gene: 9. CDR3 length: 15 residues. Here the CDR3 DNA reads TGTGCCAGCAGTTCGACAGGGGCAGGGGAAGAAAAACTGTTTTTT. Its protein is CASSSTGAGEEKLFF.

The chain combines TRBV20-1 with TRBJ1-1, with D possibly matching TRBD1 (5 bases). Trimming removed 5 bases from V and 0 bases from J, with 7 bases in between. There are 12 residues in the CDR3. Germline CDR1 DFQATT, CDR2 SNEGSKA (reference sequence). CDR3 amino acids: CSAQGLNTEAFF. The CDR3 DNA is TGCAGTGCTCAGGGTTTGAACACTGAAGCTTTCTTT.

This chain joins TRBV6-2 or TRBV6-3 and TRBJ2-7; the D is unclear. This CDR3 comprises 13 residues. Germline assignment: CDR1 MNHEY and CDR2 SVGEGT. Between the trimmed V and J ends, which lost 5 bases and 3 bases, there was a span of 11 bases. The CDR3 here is CASSQSSDYEQYF. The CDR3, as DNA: TGTGCCAGCAGTCAATCATCAGACTACGAGCAGTACTTC.

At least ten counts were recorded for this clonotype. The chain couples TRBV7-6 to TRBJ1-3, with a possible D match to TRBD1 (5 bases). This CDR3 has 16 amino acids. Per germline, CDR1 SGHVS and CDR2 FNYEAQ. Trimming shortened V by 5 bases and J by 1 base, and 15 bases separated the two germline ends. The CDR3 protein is CASSLLARGSGNTIYF. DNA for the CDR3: TGTGCCAGCAGCCTCTTAGCACGGGGGTCTGGAAACACCATATATTTT.

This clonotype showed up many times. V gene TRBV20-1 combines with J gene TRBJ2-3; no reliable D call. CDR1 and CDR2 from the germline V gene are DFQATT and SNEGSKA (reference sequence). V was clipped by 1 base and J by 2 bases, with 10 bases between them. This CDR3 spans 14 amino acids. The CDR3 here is CSARAWYFTDTQYF. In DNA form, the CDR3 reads TGCAGTGCTAGAGCTTGGTACTTCACAGATACGCAGTATTTT.

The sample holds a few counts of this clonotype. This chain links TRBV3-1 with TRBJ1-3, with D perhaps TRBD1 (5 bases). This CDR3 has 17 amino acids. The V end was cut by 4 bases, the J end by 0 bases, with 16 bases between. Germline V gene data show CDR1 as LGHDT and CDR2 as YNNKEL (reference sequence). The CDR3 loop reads CASSPGPGRSSGNTIYF. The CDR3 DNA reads TGTGCCAGCAGCCCGGGACCGGGACGCAGCTCTGGAAACACCATATATTTT.